Listed below are T cell receptor beta chains from one sample, sequenced in a study of shared clonotypes between healthy human individuals. Sequencing used immunoSEQ multiplex PCR; TCRdb keeps in-frame clones, though not all of them. This sample has roughly 2.2 million clones, with 85% to 95% found just once. The sequencing sample was made of naive CD4+ T cells from PBMCs. The receptors come from a man between 18 and 35 years old in good health. Some clones in this sample may be carry-over from other donors' samples. CDR3s include the opening cysteine and the closing phenylalanine or tryptophan. The D gene is left open where the match is weak. Clone size is given for some rows only: seen once, a few or many times, or a class if the clone is expanded.

V	size	J	D	CDR3	DNA
TRBV5-1	NA	TRBJ2-3	NA	CASSLALDWESDTQYF	TGCGCCAGCAGCTTGGCGTTGGACTGGGAATCTGATACGCAGTATTTT
TRBV6-5	NA	TRBJ1-2	NA	CASSSNRRSYGYTF	TGTGCCAGCAGTTCCAACAGACGGAGCTATGGCTACACCTTC
TRBV28	NA	TRBJ1-2	TRBD1	CASIVSGGYGYTF	TGTGCCAGCATAGTTTCAGGGGGCTATGGCTACACCTTC
TRBV28	NA	TRBJ1-1	NA	CATEYGTAEAFF	TGTGCCACCGAATACGGGACCGCTGAAGCTTTCTTT
TRBV14	NA	TRBJ2-3	NA	CASSPGWTDTQYF	TGTGCCAGCAGTCCGGGGTGGACAGATACGCAGTATTTT
TRBV27	NA	TRBJ1-1	NA	CASSMSAGLQAFF	TGTGCCAGCAGTATGTCGGCGGGCCTGCAAGCTTTCTTT
TRBV7-9	NA	TRBJ2-2	TRBD1	CASSTTGGRTGELFF	TGTGCCAGCAGTACAACAGGGGGCCGGACCGGGGAGCTGTTTTTT
TRBV5-1	NA	TRBJ1-2	NA	CASSLASGTAYGYTF	TGCGCCAGCAGCTTGGCCTCGGGAACAGCCTATGGCTACACCTTC
TRBV7-7	NA	TRBJ2-7	TRBD1	CASSPRPSSDRGGTGEQYF	TGTGCCAGCAGCCCTAGACCCTCATCGGACAGGGGAGGAACCGGCGAGCAGTACTTC
TRBV4-2	NA	TRBJ1-3	TRBD1	CASSQGGQTGNTIYF	TGTGCCAGCAGCCAAGGGGGACAGACTGGAAACACCATATATTTT
TRBV9	NA	TRBJ2-1	NA	CASSVGVGGTVYNEQFF	TGTGCCAGCAGCGTAGGAGTAGGGGGGACCGTGTACAATGAGCAGTTCTTC
TRBV7-2	NA	TRBJ2-1	TRBD2	CASSPDSGFPSYNEQFF	TGTGCCAGCAGCCCCGATAGCGGGTTTCCTTCCTACAATGAGCAGTTCTTC
TRBV27	once	TRBJ2-3	TRBD1	CASSSTGVGPDTQYF	TGTGCCAGCAGTTCGACAGGGGTGGGCCCAGATACGCAGTATTTT
TRBV10-3	NA	TRBJ1-1	NA	CAITPGEGNAEAFF	TGTGCCATCACCCCCGGGGAAGGGAACGCTGAAGCTTTCTTT
TRBV7-3	NA	TRBJ2-5	TRBD2	CASSLGLGLAGVETQYF	TGTGCCAGCAGCCTTGGGTTGGGCCTAGCGGGAGTAGAGACCCAGTACTTC
TRBV30	NA	TRBJ2-1	TRBD2	CAWRPGLARSISYNEQFF	TGTGCCTGGCGCCCGGGACTAGCGCGCTCAATCTCCTACAATGAGCAGTTCTTC
TRBV2	NA	TRBJ1-1	NA	CASSEVGQGEAFF	TGTGCCAGCAGTGAAGTAGGGCAGGGTGAAGCTTTCTTT
TRBV29-1	NA	TRBJ1-5	NA	CSVGYRDQPQHF	TGCAGCGTTGGCTACAGGGATCAGCCCCAGCATTTT
TRBV6-6	NA	TRBJ2-1	TRBD2	CASSPSGRPYNEQFF	TGTGCCAGCAGTCCCAGCGGGAGGCCCTACAATGAGCAGTTCTTC
TRBV28	NA	TRBJ2-3	TRBD1	CASSLVTGGKTDTQYF	TGTGCCAGCAGTTTAGTGACAGGGGGTAAGACAGATACGCAGTATTTT
TRBV7-9	NA	TRBJ2-7	NA	CASSQGASGTYEQYF	TGTGCCAGCAGCCAGGGGGCTAGCGGTACCTACGAGCAGTACTTC
TRBV7-2	NA	TRBJ1-2	NA	CASSSTKGYTF	TGTGCCAGCAGCTCGACTAAGGGCTACACCTTC
TRBV2	NA	TRBJ1-4	TRBD1	CATPTGETTNEKLFF	TGTGCCACCCCGACAGGGGAAACAACTAATGAAAAACTGTTTTTT
TRBV28	NA	TRBJ2-1	TRBD1	CASRQGGATYNEQFF	TGTGCCAGCAGGCAAGGGGGCGCTACCTACAATGAGCAGTTCTTC
TRBV9	NA	TRBJ2-5	TRBD2	CASSLSGRAVQETQYF	TGTGCCAGCAGCCTTAGCGGGAGGGCAGTCCAAGAGACCCAGTACTTC